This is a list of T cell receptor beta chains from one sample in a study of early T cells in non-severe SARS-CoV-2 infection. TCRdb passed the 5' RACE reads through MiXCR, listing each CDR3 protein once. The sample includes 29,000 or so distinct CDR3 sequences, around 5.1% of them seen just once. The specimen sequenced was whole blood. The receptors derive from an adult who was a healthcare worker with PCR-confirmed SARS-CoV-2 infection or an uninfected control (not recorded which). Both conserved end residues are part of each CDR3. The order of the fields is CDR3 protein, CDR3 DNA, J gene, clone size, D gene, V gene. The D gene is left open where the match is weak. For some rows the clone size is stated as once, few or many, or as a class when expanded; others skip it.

CDR3 protein: CASSEDGGSYNEQFF; CDR3 DNA: TGCGCCAGCAGTGAGGACGGCGGCTCCTACAATGAGCAGTTCTTC; J gene: TRBJ2-1; clone size: many; D gene: .; V gene: TRBV10-2
CDR3 protein: CASSPILGGSSYEQYF; CDR3 DNA: TGTGCCAGCAGCCCCATCCTCGGCGGGAGCTCCTACGAGCAGTACTTC; J gene: TRBJ2-7; clone size: .; D gene: TRBD2; V gene: TRBV9
CDR3 protein: CASSLGWVSETQYF; CDR3 DNA: TGTGCCAGCAGTCTAGGTTGGGTCTCTGAGACCCAGTACTTC; J gene: TRBJ2-5; clone size: many; D gene: .; V gene: TRBV6-5
CDR3 protein: CAISEDGSYEQYF; CDR3 DNA: TGTGCCATCAGTGAGGACGGATCCTACGAGCAGTACTTC; J gene: TRBJ2-7; clone size: many; D gene: .; V gene: TRBV10-3
CDR3 protein: CASSSMGGF; CDR3 DNA: TGTGCCAGCAGCTCGATGGGGGGCTTC; J gene: TRBJ2-1; clone size: .; D gene: .; V gene: TRBV7-9
CDR3 protein: CASSLGRGADTQYF; CDR3 DNA: TGTGCCAGCAGCTTAGGCAGGGGAGCAGATACGCAGTATTTT; J gene: TRBJ2-3; clone size: .; D gene: .; V gene: TRBV7-2
CDR3 protein: CASGLMGIAKNIQYF; CDR3 DNA: TGTGCTAGTGGTTTGATGGGGATAGCCAAAAACATTCAGTACTTC; J gene: TRBJ2-4; clone size: many; D gene: .; V gene: TRBV12-5
CDR3 protein: CASSLSGQQPQHF; CDR3 DNA: TGTGCCAGCAGCTTATCGGGTCAACAGCCCCAGCATTTT; J gene: TRBJ1-5; clone size: many; D gene: .; V gene: TRBV7-8
CDR3 protein: CANTDRISLRELFF; CDR3 DNA: TGCGCCAATACGGACCGTATATCTCTCCGGGAGCTGTTTTTT; J gene: TRBJ2-2; clone size: .; D gene: .; V gene: TRBV10-2
CDR3 protein: CASSSGLIKEKLFF; CDR3 DNA: TGCGCCAGCAGCTCGGGACTTATCAAGGAAAAACTGTTTTTT; J gene: TRBJ1-4; clone size: many; D gene: .; V gene: TRBV5-1
CDR3 protein: CASSFGKGVGEAFF; CDR3 DNA: TGTGCCAGCAGCTTCGGTAAAGGGGTTGGTGAAGCTTTCTTT; J gene: TRBJ1-1; clone size: many; D gene: .; V gene: TRBV7-2
CDR3 protein: CASSFSSGTQYF; CDR3 DNA: TGTGCCAGCAGCTTCTCATCTGGTACGCAGTATTTT; J gene: TRBJ2-3; clone size: many; D gene: .; V gene: TRBV7-2
CDR3 protein: CASSFGWFVQGKGNEQFF; CDR3 DNA: TGTGCCAGCAGTTTTGGGTGGTTCGTCCAGGGCAAGGGCAATGAGCAGTTCTTC; J gene: TRBJ2-1; clone size: many; D gene: .; V gene: TRBV27
CDR3 protein: CASSQGGAKNIQYF; CDR3 DNA: TGTGCCAGCAGTCAAGGGGGTGCCAAAAACATTCAGTACTTC; J gene: TRBJ2-4; clone size: many; D gene: .; V gene: TRBV27
CDR3 protein: CASSPGHDNSPLHF; CDR3 DNA: TGTGCCAGCAGCCCAGGGCACGATAATTCACCCCTCCACTTT; J gene: TRBJ1-6; clone size: many; D gene: .; V gene: TRBV7-9
CDR3 protein: CAWSPGTAKKLQETQYF; CDR3 DNA: TGTGCCTGGAGTCCCGGGACAGCGAAAAAACTCCAAGAGACCCAGTACTTC; J gene: TRBJ2-5; clone size: .; D gene: TRBD1; V gene: TRBV30
CDR3 protein: CASSSGDTNQPQHF; CDR3 DNA: TGTGCCAGCAGCTCCGGCGACACAAATCAGCCCCAGCATTTT; J gene: TRBJ1-5; clone size: many; D gene: .; V gene: TRBV7-9